This T cell receptor (beta chain) was obtained from a study of T cell repertoires in cytomegalovirus infection. Study background: Indications came from public TCR beta signatures; they pointed to CMV infection and to a matching HLA type.

The sample holds many counts of this clonotype. TCRdb reanalysed the reads using MiXCR and keeps one entry per CDR3 protein. The table has 450,000 to 650,000 distinct CDR3 sequences, approximately 26% seen once. CDR3 size: 13 residues. Trimming stripped 5 bases from V and 4 bases from J, with 11 bases between. In germline, CDR1 is SGHTA, CDR2 FQGNSA. Sequencing was done on a sample of PBMCs. V gene TRBV7-2 combines with J gene TRBJ1-2; D is undetermined. This receptor was identified in a human donor in good health (CMV status not recorded). Some clones in this sample may be carry-over from other donors' samples. This CDR3 is CASSLPGRYGYTF. CDR3 in DNA: TGTGCCAGCAGCCTACCAGGACGCTATGGCTACACCTTC.